This T cell receptor beta chain is drawn from a study of T-cell memory formation after mild COVID-19. Study at large: Across donors, TCR clusters were largely donor specific.

Germline CDR1 reads SGHTA; CDR2 reads FQGNSA. The CDR3 runs 15 residues. Trimming took 5 bases from V and 7 from J, leaving 15 bases between them. In TCRdb, the 5' RACE reads were re-called with MiXCR into one record per CDR3 protein. The data contain just over 300,000 distinct CDR3 sequences, just under 20% of them singletons. Input material: PBMCs or a T cell subset sorted from them (not recorded which). This sequence originates from a man aged 18 to 30 who had mild COVID-19 (a few samples of this study predate the infection). Cell type and time point are not known. V and J are TRBV7-2 and TRBJ1-6, with D possibly matching TRBD1 (6 bases). DNA of the CDR3: TGTGCCAGCAGCCCCAACGAGGGGGGGAATTCACCCCTCCACTTT. The encoded protein is CASSPNEGGNSPLHF.